The 22 T cell receptor beta chains below all came from one sample that was sequenced in a study of OX40 agonist ivuxolimab in advanced cancers. Profiled with immunoSEQ multiplex PCR; TCRdb holds only in-frame clones, not every one. The sample has about 48,000 clones; 88% are singletons. Sequenced material: CD4+ or CD8+ T cells sorted from blood, taken in a trial of the OX40 agonist ivuxolimab. The receptors were sampled from an adult with an advanced solid tumor such as melanoma, head and neck, liver or kidney cancer.

This chain joins TRBV5-4 and TRBJ2-7; D gene uncertain. Germline loops: CDR1 SGHNT, CDR2 YYREEE (reference sequence). The CDR3 length is 14 residues. Trimming removed 2 bases from V and 4 bases from J, with 13 bases in between. This CDR3 reads CASSLFGNLYEQYF. The CDR3 nucleotides read TGTGCCAGCAGCTTATTTGGTAACTTATACGAGCAGTACTTC.

Only one count was recorded for this clone. This chain uses TRBV13 with TRBJ2-5, with 10 nucleotides matching TRBD1. Matching the DNA end better, TRBJ2-7 makes the J call doubtful. Germline V gene lookup returns CDR1 PRHDT and CDR2 FYEKMQ (reference sequence). CDR3 length: 14 residues. In DNA form, the CDR3 reads TGTGCCAGCAGCCCAGGGACAGGGGCCTACGAGCAGTACTTC. This encodes CASSPGTGAYEQYF.

This clone was counted between two and nine times. J is TRBJ2-7 and V is TRBV5-4; 9 bases map to TRBD1. CDR1 and CDR2 from the germline V gene are SGHNT and YYREEE (reference sequence). With 3 bases clipped from V and 7 bases from J, the junction kept 11 bases outside the gene matches. There are 15 residues in the CDR3. CDR3 in amino acids: CASSSGRDRAWEQYF. The CDR3 region has the DNA TGTGCCAGCAGCTCCGGGCGGGACAGGGCGTGGGAGCAGTACTTC.

V gene TRBV6-1 combines with J gene TRBJ2-7; D unresolved. V shed 8 bases and J shed 7 bases, with 12 bases lying between them. This CDR3 has 11 residues. The germline V gene has CDR1 MNHNS and CDR2 SASEGT. CDR3 in DNA: TGTGCCAGCCACAGCCTCCTGGAGCAGTACTTC. Its protein product is CASHSLLEQYF.

The chain couples TRBV9 to TRBJ2-5; maybe TRBD2 (6 bases). TRBJ2-7 matches the DNA end more closely, so the J call is doubtful. The CDR3 is made up of 14 amino acids. Germline V lookup: CDR1 SGDLS, CDR2 YYNGEE. CDR3 DNA sequence: TGTGCCAGCAGCGTAGACGGGGGCTCCTACGAGCAGTACTTC. Its protein product is CASSVDGGSYEQYF.

The chain has TRBV11-2 and TRBJ1-1; no firm D call. The CDR3 runs to 13 residues. The V end lost 4 bases, the J end lost 3 bases, and 9 bases lay between the germline ends. Germline CDR1 and CDR2: SGHAT and FQNNGV. CDR3 coding DNA: TGTGCCAGCAGCTCCCAGGAAGACACTGAAGCTTTCTTT. This codes for CASSSQEDTEAFF.

This chain joins TRBV19 and TRBJ1-1, with D uncertain. Deletions cut 5 bases from V and 3 bases from J, with 7 bases between. The CDR3 covers 12 residues. Germline V CDR1 and CDR2: LNHDA, SQIVND (reference sequence). This CDR3 reads CASSVGHTEAFF. CDR3 in DNA: TGTGCCAGTAGTGTTGGGCACACTGAAGCTTTCTTT.

This chain uses TRBV7-2 with TRBJ1-6; tentatively, D is TRBD1 (5 bases). CDR3 length: 14 amino acids. Germline CDR1 and CDR2: SGHTA and FQGNSA. With 6 bases removed from V and 7 bases from J, the gap between germline ends came to 13 bases. The CDR3: CASSLIGGNSPLHF. CDR3 coding DNA: TGTGCCAGCAGTTTAATCGGGGGGAATTCACCCCTCCACTTT.

The chain employs TRBV29-1 and TRBJ2-3; D ambiguous. The CDR3 totals 12 residues. The germline V gene has CDR1 SQVTM and CDR2 ANQGSEA. With 4 bases removed from V and 1 base from J, the gap between germline ends came to 6 bases. The CDR3 reads CSVGQGTDTQYF. Written as DNA, the CDR3 is TGCAGCGTTGGGCAGGGCACAGATACGCAGTATTTT.

Concerning this clone itself: Its ends do not fully match the called genes, so a read error is possible. The chain employs TRBV5-1 and TRBJ2-3; the match to TRBD2 covers 10 bases. Germline CDR1 reads SGHRS; CDR2 reads YFSETQ. The CDR3 extends over 16 amino acids. CDR3 DNA: TGCGCCAGCAGGTTGGGGTCTAGCGGGAGCCCAGATACGCAGTATTTT. It codes for CASRLGSSGSPDTQYF.

This clone was seen a single time. J is TRBJ2-2 and V is TRBV30; 8 bases agree with TRBD1. Germline CDR1 reads GTSNPN; CDR2 reads SVGIG (reference sequence). The CDR3 has 16 residues. V dropped 3 bases and J dropped 4; count of bases not matched to a gene: 10. The CDR3 loop reads CAWRSPGTGGTGELFF. In DNA form, the CDR3 reads TGTGCCTGGAGGTCCCCCGGGACAGGAGGCACCGGGGAGCTGTTTTTT.

This clone was seen once. V gene TRBV4-1 combines with J gene TRBJ2-1, with TRBD2 as a possible D gene (6 bases). Germline V CDR1 and CDR2: MGHRA, YSYEKL. This CDR3 region has 17 residues. Trimming shortened V by 3 bases and J by 5 bases, and 20 bases separated the two germline ends. The CDR3: CASSQGVTRDLNNEQFF. The CDR3 bases are TGCGCCAGCAGCCAGGGGGTGACCCGGGACTTGAACAATGAGCAGTTCTTC.

A single count supports this clone. This sequence joins TRBV6-5 and TRBJ1-2, with D tentatively TRBD1 (6 bases). The V end was cut by 6 bases, the J end by 6 bases, with 14 bases between. The CDR3 loop spans 13 amino acids. Germline V lookup: CDR1 MNHEY, CDR2 SVGAGI. CDR3 coding DNA: TGTGCCAGCAGCTCGGACAGAACGGATGGCTACACCTTC. Its translation is CASSSDRTDGYTF.

V and J are TRBV6-1 and TRBJ1-5, with D possibly matching TRBD1 (6 bases). Germline loops: CDR1 MNHNS, CDR2 SASEGT. The V end lost 4 bases, the J end lost 7 bases, and 17 bases lay between the germline ends. The CDR3 has 15 amino acids. The CDR3 coding sequence is TGTGCCAGCAGTGGGGGGCCGGGGATCTGGCAGCCCCAGCATTTT. Translating gives CASSGGPGIWQPQHF.

This chain uses TRBV4-3 with TRBJ2-5; D possibly corresponds to TRBD1 (6 bases). Germline CDR1 LGHNA, CDR2 YSLEER. Trimming shortened V by 0 bases and J by 5 bases, and 16 bases separated the two germline ends. This CDR3 has 16 amino acids. The CDR3 sequence is CASSQDQGRGRETQYF. CDR3 nucleotides: TGCGCCAGCAGCCAAGATCAGGGCAGGGGTAGGGAGACCCAGTACTTC.

J is TRBJ1-2 and V is TRBV4-1, with D perhaps matching TRBD1 (6 bases). The V end was cut by 4 bases, the J end by 6 bases, with 12 bases between. CDR1 is MGHRA and CDR2 is YSYEKL in the germline V gene. The CDR3 loop spans 13 amino acids. Here the CDR3 DNA reads TGCGCCAGCAGCCGACCAGGGGTGGATGGCTACACCTTC. It codes for CASSRPGVDGYTF.

The chain uses TRBV5-1 and TRBJ2-7; TRBD1 matches 8 bases. Germline V gene data show CDR1 as SGHRS and CDR2 as YFSETQ. V lost 3 bases to trimming and J lost 1 base; unmatched junction nucleotides: 6. CDR3 length: 15 residues. The CDR3 region has the DNA TGCGCCAGCAGCTCTCCGGGACAGGCGTCCTACGAGCAGTACTTC. Its protein is CASSSPGQASYEQYF.

This sequence joins TRBV11-2 and TRBJ2-1, with D hard to call. CDR1 and CDR2 from the germline V gene are SGHAT and FQNNGV. Trimming cost V 5 bases and J 0 bases, with 11 bases left between them. The CDR3 is 15 residues long. CDR3: CASSLSRVSYNEQFF. CDR3 sequence (DNA): TGTGCCAGCAGCCTCAGTAGGGTCTCCTACAATGAGCAGTTCTTC.

The chain employs TRBV27 and TRBJ2-4, with 7 bases fitting TRBD1. Germline V gene sequence: CDR1 MNHEY, CDR2 SMNVEV (reference sequence). This CDR3 has 15 amino acids. V lost 5 bases, J lost 1 base, and 5 bases stayed unmatched. The CDR3 protein is CASSEGGGAKNIQYF. The CDR3 DNA reads TGTGCCAGCAGTGAAGGGGGCGGGGCCAAAAACATTCAGTACTTC.

The chain employs TRBV16 and TRBJ1-1; TRBD1 matches 8 bases. Losses at the gene ends were 6 bases for V and 3 bases for J; bases not matched to a gene: 9. Germline lookup yields CDR1 KGHSY and CDR2 FQNENV. This CDR3 contains 15 residues. The CDR3: CASSPIRGPDTEAFF. CDR3 bases: TGTGCCAGCAGTCCTATCAGGGGGCCGGACACTGAAGCTTTCTTT.

The chain couples TRBV18 to TRBJ1-1; 7 bases agree with TRBD1. The germline V gene encodes CDR1 KGHSH and CDR2 LQKENI. The V segment lost 3 bases and the J segment 0 bases; nucleotides outside the gene matches: 4. The CDR3 has 15 residues. The CDR3 coding sequence is TGTGCCAGCTCACCCAACAGGGGCCTGAACACTGAAGCTTTCTTT. Protein sequence: CASSPNRGLNTEAFF.

CDR3 in amino acids: CASSEAEDEQFF. The DNA for the CDR3 is TGTGCCAGCAGTGAAGCCGAGGATGAGCAGTTCTTC. The gene calls are TRBV2 and TRBJ2-1; D not resolved. There are 12 residues in the CDR3. The V end lost 0 bases, the J end lost 8 bases, and 5 bases lay between the germline ends. The germline CDR1 and CDR2 sequences are SNHLY and FYNNEI.